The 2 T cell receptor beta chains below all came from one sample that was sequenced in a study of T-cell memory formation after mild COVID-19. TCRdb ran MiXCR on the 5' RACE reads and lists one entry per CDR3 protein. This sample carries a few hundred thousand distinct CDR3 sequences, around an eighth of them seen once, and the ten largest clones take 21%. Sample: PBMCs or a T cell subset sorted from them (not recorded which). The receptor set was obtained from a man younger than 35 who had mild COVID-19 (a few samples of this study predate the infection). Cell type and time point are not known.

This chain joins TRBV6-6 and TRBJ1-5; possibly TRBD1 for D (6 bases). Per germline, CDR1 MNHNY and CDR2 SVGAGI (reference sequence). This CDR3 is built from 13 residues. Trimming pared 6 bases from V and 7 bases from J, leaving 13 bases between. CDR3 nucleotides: TGTGCCAGCAGGGACACAGGGATCCAGCCCCAGCATTTT. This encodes CASRDTGIQPQHF.

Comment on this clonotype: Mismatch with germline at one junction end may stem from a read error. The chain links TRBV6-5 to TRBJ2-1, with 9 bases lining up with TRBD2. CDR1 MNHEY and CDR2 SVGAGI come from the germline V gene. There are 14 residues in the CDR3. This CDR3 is CASRVRGGALEQLF. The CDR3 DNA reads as TGTGCCAGCAGAGTTCGCGGGGGGGCACTTGAGCAGCTCTTC.